This entry lists 13 T cell receptor beta chains sequenced from one sample in a study of T cell responses to AZD1222 COVID-19 vaccine. Generated by immunoSEQ multiplex PCR, the TCRdb table keeps only in-frame clones and is missing some. The sample gives some 130,000 clones, about 85% of which show up once; 1.4% to 1.5% is in the top ten. The sample consisted of peripheral blood, taken on day 0 of AZD1222 vaccination. All receptors derive from an adult in good health.

This clone was picked up one time. This specimen includes other DNA sequences encoding the same CDR3. The chain is built from TRBV9 and TRBJ2-7; D might be TRBD1 (6 bases). V was clipped by 0 bases and J by 1 base, with 8 bases between them. This CDR3 is 14 amino acids long. Germline loops: CDR1 SGDLS, CDR2 YYNGEE. The chain's CDR3 is CASSVATGSYEQYF. The CDR3 nucleotides read TGTGCCAGCAGCGTAGCCACAGGGTCCTACGAGCAGTACTTC.

This chain uses TRBV7-9 with TRBJ1-4; 7 nucleotides agree with TRBD1. In germline, CDR1 is SEHNR, CDR2 FQNEAQ (reference sequence). The CDR3 runs to 15 residues. V lost 5 bases to trimming and J lost 7 bases; unmatched junction nucleotides: 10. This CDR3 reads CASSLETGLSEKLFF. The CDR3 DNA reads as TGTGCCAGCAGCCTAGAGACAGGGCTTAGTGAAAAACTGTTTTTT.

The chain combines TRBV6-2 or TRBV6-3 with TRBJ2-3; 7 bases fit TRBD2. Germline V gene sequence: CDR1 MNHEY, CDR2 SVGEGT. With 5 bases clipped from V and 5 bases from J, the junction kept 16 bases outside the gene matches. The CDR3 has 17 residues. This chain's CDR3 is CASSPGGAGPWGDTQYF. The CDR3 nucleotides are TGTGCCAGCAGTCCCGGCGGAGCGGGGCCTTGGGGAGATACGCAGTATTTT.

The rearrangement uses TRBV19 and TRBJ1-2; no clear D. In germline, CDR1 is LNHDA, CDR2 SQIVND (reference sequence). With 4 bases removed from V and 7 bases from J, the gap between germline ends came to 7 bases. The length of the CDR3 is 11 residues. The DNA of the CDR3 is TGTGCCAGTAGTACAGCAGGTGGCTACACCTTC. Its translation: CASSTAGGYTF. Full variable domain (missing parts from reference TRBV19 and TRBJ1-2): DGGITQSPKYLFRKEGQNVTLSCEQNLNHDAMYWYRQDPGQGLRLIYYSQIVNDFQKGDIAEGYSVSREKKESFPLTVTSAQKNPTAFYLCASSTAGGYTFGSGTRLTVV.

This clone was detected once. The chain carries TRBV6-4 and TRBJ1-6; tentative D call: TRBD1 (6 bases). CDR1 is MRHNA, CDR2 SNTAGT, per germline. Trimming left V 6 bases short and J 7 bases short, with 13 bases between. The CDR3 extends over 14 amino acids. The CDR3 DNA sequence: TGTGCCAGCAGGAGCGGGACAATAAATTCACCCCTCCACTTT. Translated: CASRSGTINSPLHF.

The V gene is TRBV7-9, the J gene TRBJ2-7; TRBD1 matches 9 bases. Germline CDR1 is SEHNR and CDR2 is FQNEAQ (reference sequence). J was trimmed by 4 bases and V by 5 bases; bases with no gene match: 3. This CDR3 comprises 13 residues. The CDR3 here is CASSLDRGYEQYF. CDR3 in DNA: TGTGCCAGCAGCCTAGACAGGGGGTACGAGCAGTACTTC.

V is TRBV3-1 (or the pseudogene TRBV3-2) and J is TRBJ1-6; possible D gene TRBD1, 5 bases. Looked up from germline, CDR1 is LGHDT and CDR2 is YNNKEL (reference sequence). The CDR3 has 16 residues. The germline V and J ends were trimmed by 3 bases and 7 bases, with 16 bases remaining between them. The CDR3 DNA is TGTGCCAGCAGCCAGGGGCCGGCAGGGAGGAATTCACCCCTCCACTTT. Its protein product is CASSQGPAGRNSPLHF.

This clone has a handful of counts. The chain uses TRBV6-1 and TRBJ1-2; 7 bases line up with TRBD1. V was clipped by 3 bases and J by 7 bases; unmatched bases: 8. The CDR3 loop spans 14 amino acids. Germline loops: CDR1 MNHNS, CDR2 SASEGT. The CDR3 nucleotides read TGTGCCAGCAGTGAGGTAGGGACAGACGGTGGCTACACCTTC. This encodes CASSEVGTDGGYTF.

J is TRBJ1-2 and V is TRBV6-5; D uncertain. The CDR3 covers 13 residues. In germline, CDR1 is MNHEY, CDR2 SVGAGI. The germline V and J ends were trimmed by 6 bases and 2 bases, with 10 bases remaining between them. CDR3: CASRSSGNYGYTF. CDR3 nucleotide sequence: TGTGCCAGCAGAAGTTCGGGGAACTATGGCTACACCTTC.

The chain uses TRBV5-4 and TRBJ2-2; perhaps TRBD1 as D (5 bases). Germline assignment: CDR1 SGHNT and CDR2 YYREEE (reference sequence). The ends were cut back, 0 bases at V and 4 bases at J, with 10 bases in the middle. There are 15 residues in the CDR3. The CDR3 region is CASSLAQVVTGELFF. CDR3 bases: TGTGCCAGCAGCTTGGCACAGGTAGTCACCGGGGAGCTGTTTTTT.

This CDR3 reads CASSSQGGNTIYF. The CDR3 coding sequence is TGTGCCAGCAGCTCCCAGGGCGGAAACACCATATATTTT. The chain is built from TRBV7-2 and TRBJ1-3; the D gene is possibly TRBD1 (5 bases). The CDR3 spans 13 residues. Germline CDR1 reads SGHTA; CDR2 reads FQGNSA. V was trimmed by 4 bases and J by 4 bases, leaving 8 bases between them.

CDR3 sequence (DNA): TGTGCCAGCAGCGTAGAATACAGGGGCTACAATGAGCAGTTCTTC. Translation gives CASSVEYRGYNEQFF. J is TRBJ2-1 and V is TRBV9; 7 positions agree with TRBD1. V lost 0 bases to trimming and J lost 3 bases; unmatched junction nucleotides: 3. The CDR3 consists of 15 residues. Germline values: CDR1 SGDLS, CDR2 YYNGEE.

The chain combines TRBV28 with TRBJ1-3; no firm D call. The germline V and J ends were trimmed by 8 bases and 2 bases, with 16 bases remaining between them. The CDR3 sequence is 15 residues long. CDR1 MDHEN and CDR2 SYDVKM come from the germline V gene. The CDR3 DNA sequence: TGTGCCAGCGAACCTGCGTTGAGGCCTGGAAACACCATATATTTT. Translated: CASEPALRPGNTIYF.